The 9 T cell receptor beta chains below were found in one sample sequenced in a study of shared clonotypes between healthy human individuals. Libraries were prepared by immunoSEQ multiplex PCR; TCRdb keeps only in-frame clonotypes and omits some of them. Here the sample spans some 2.3 million clones, approximately 93% being singletons. Sequencing used naive CD4+ T cells from PBMCs. Subset here: CD45RA+ positively selected. The receptors stem from a man aged 18 to 29 in good health. Some clones in this sample may be carry-over from other donors' samples.

J is TRBJ1-3 and V is TRBV11-2; D unresolved. Trimming took 1 base from V and 8 from J, leaving 15 bases between them. The CDR3 totals 15 residues. Germline V CDR1 and CDR2: SGHAT, FQNNGV. CDR3 loop: CASSLAGSGGHTIYF. The CDR3 DNA follows: TGTGCCAGCAGCTTAGCTGGCTCTGGCGGTCACACCATATATTTT.

The table lists this clone with a count of one. The chain links TRBV25-1 to TRBJ2-7, with D tentatively TRBD1 (5 bases). V was cut by 5 bases and J by 2 bases, with 10 bases left in between. The CDR3 covers 13 residues. Germline CDR1 is MGHDK and CDR2 is SYGVNS. This CDR3 reads CASSKGSPYEQYF. In DNA, the CDR3 is TGTGCCAGCAGTAAGGGGTCCCCCTACGAGCAGTACTTC.

This chain joins TRBV11-2 and TRBJ2-3; D unresolved. V lost 3 bases to trimming and J lost 0 bases, with 16 bases between them. The CDR3 totals 17 residues. Germline values: CDR1 SGHAT, CDR2 FQNNGV. The DNA of the CDR3 is TGTGCCAGCAGCTTGAGAGTTGTGAGAACTAGCACAGATACGCAGTATTTT. Translation: CASSLRVVRTSTDTQYF.

The chain couples TRBV5-8 to TRBJ2-5, with 12 nucleotides matching TRBD1. The CDR3 is made up of 16 amino acids. The junction had 10 bases not matched to a gene; V was cut back by 5 bases and J by 5 bases. Germline loops: CDR1 SGHTS, CDR2 YDEGEE. CDR3 in amino acids: CASRPRDRGREETQYF. For the CDR3, the DNA is TGTGCCAGCAGACCCAGGGACAGGGGGCGGGAGGAGACCCAGTACTTC.

The CDR3: CASSQDNRHNSPLHF. CDR3 nucleotide sequence: TGCGCCAGCAGCCAAGATAACAGGCATAATTCACCCCTCCACTTT. This chain links TRBV4-1 with TRBJ1-6, with D maybe TRBD1 (5 bases). V lost 0 bases and J 5 bases, leaving 8 bases between the germline ends. This CDR3 is built from 15 residues. Per the germline V gene, CDR1 is MGHRA and CDR2 is YSYEKL.

The J gene is TRBJ2-3, the V gene TRBV5-1, with 13 bases fitting TRBD2. The CDR3 has 16 residues. V lost 4 bases, J lost 5 bases, and 7 bases stayed unmatched. CDR1 and CDR2 from the germline V gene are SGHRS and YFSETQ. The CDR3 nucleotides are TGCGCCAGCAGCCACACGGGACTAGCGGGAAAAGATACGCAGTATTTT. Protein: CASSHTGLAGKDTQYF.

The chain uses TRBV5-1 and TRBJ2-5; no firm D call. V was trimmed by 0 bases and J by 5 bases, leaving 11 bases between them. The CDR3 has 14 residues. Germline V lookup: CDR1 SGHRS, CDR2 YFSETQ. The chain's CDR3 is CASSLGLVGETQYF. The CDR3 nucleotides are TGCGCCAGCAGCTTGGGGCTAGTCGGGGAGACCCAGTACTTC.

This sequence joins TRBV14 and TRBJ2-5; 14 bases fit TRBD2. The germline gives CDR1 SGHDN, CDR2 FVKESK. Germline trimming cut 4 bases from V and 5 bases from J; bases unmatched to any gene: 9. The length of the CDR3 is 17 residues. DNA for the CDR3: TGTGCCAGCAGCCGAGGGACTAGCGGGAGAGCGCGGGAGACCCAGTACTTC. It codes for CASSRGTSGRARETQYF.

The chain carries TRBV5-5 and TRBJ1-1, with 7 bases aligning to TRBD1. CDR3 length: 16 residues. CDR1 is SGHKS and CDR2 is YYEKEE in the germline V gene (reference sequence). Trimming took 4 bases from V and 5 from J; bases not matched to a gene: 14. The CDR3 DNA is TGTGCCAGCAGCGCGGGCCCTTACAGGGGATATACTGAAGCTTTCTTT. Translated, it gives CASSAGPYRGYTEAFF.